The 21 T cell receptor beta chains below come from one sample, sequenced in a study of PD-L1 blockade in urothelial cancer. Time point in this sample: pretreatment peripheral blood. Sequencing used immunoSEQ multiplex PCR; TCRdb keeps in-frame clones, though not all of them. The sample consists of some 74,000 clones, just under 85% of them appearing once. Sequencing used PBMCs, obtained around atezolizumab (anti-PD-L1) treatment. The receptors originated from a man aged 35 to 55 with urothelial cancer.

The chain employs TRBV7-6 and TRBJ2-5; the D is unclear. CDR1 is SGHVS and CDR2 is FNYEAQ in the germline V gene. The ends were cut back, 5 bases at V and 3 bases at J, with 10 bases in the middle. The CDR3 is made up of 13 amino acids. CDR3 bases: TGTGCCAGCAGCGAGTACAGAGAAGAGACCCAGTACTTC. Protein product: CASSEYREETQYF.

The chain combines TRBV10-3 with TRBJ2-3; 7 bases agree with TRBD1. V shed 5 bases and J 11 bases; nucleotides not matched to a gene: 7. The germline V gene has CDR1 ENHRY and CDR2 SYGVKD. CDR3 length: 12 amino acids. CDR3 amino acids: CAISQGEGVQYF. The CDR3, as DNA: TGTGCCATCAGTCAGGGGGAAGGAGTGCAGTATTTT.

This clone occurred a few times. V gene TRBV20-1 combines with J gene TRBJ2-5; tentatively, D is TRBD1 (5 bases). The CDR3 covers 11 residues. V gave up 7 bases and J gave up 3 bases, with 9 bases separating them. CDR1 is DFQATT and CDR2 is SNEGSKA in the germline V gene (reference sequence). The CDR3, as DNA: TGCAGTGGCAGGGTGGAAGAGACCCAGTACTTC. Amino acids: CSGRVEETQYF.

The chain employs TRBV5-8 and TRBJ2-7, with TRBD1 identical over 8 bases. The CDR3 has 13 residues. Germline-derived CDR1 and CDR2 are SGHTS and YDEGEE. V lost 5 bases to trimming and J lost 6 bases; unmatched junction nucleotides: 7. The CDR3 spells CASRPTGAGEQYF. Here the CDR3 DNA reads TGTGCCAGCAGGCCGACAGGGGCTGGCGAGCAGTACTTC. The complete variable domain, with remaining parts taken from reference TRBV5-8 and TRBJ2-7, reads EAGVTQSPTHLIKTRGQQATLRCSPISGHTSVYWYQQALGLGLQFLLWYDEGEERNRGNFPPRFSGRQFPNYSSELNVNALELEDSALYLCASRPTGAGEQYFGPGTRLTVT.

The chain joins TRBV28 to TRBJ2-7, with D possibly being TRBD1 (6 bases). Germline lookup yields CDR1 MDHEN and CDR2 SYDVKM. Trimming removed 4 bases at V and 7 bases at J, with 14 bases between. The CDR3 is made up of 13 amino acids. The CDR3 loop is CASSYQGRGEQYF. Written as DNA, the CDR3 is TGTGCCAGCAGTTACCAGGGCAGGGGAGAGCAGTACTTC.

The CDR3, as DNA: TGTGCCAGCAATGGCGGGACTCCAATTTACGAGCAGTACTTC. It yields the protein CASNGGTPIYEQYF. The chain employs TRBV28 and TRBJ2-7; perhaps TRBD2 as D (6 bases). V lost 7 bases to trimming and J lost 4 bases, with 17 bases between them. The germline CDR1 and CDR2 sequences are MDHEN and SYDVKM. The CDR3 extends over 14 amino acids.

This clone was detected only once. The chain uses TRBV9 and TRBJ2-2; 9 bases align to TRBD2. CDR1 is SGDLS, CDR2 YYNGEE, per germline. The CDR3 runs to 15 residues. J lost 4 bases, V lost 0 bases, and 1 base had no gene match. For the CDR3, the DNA is TGTGCCAGCAGCGTAGCACTAGCGGGCACCGGGGAGCTGTTTTTT. Amino acid sequence: CASSVALAGTGELFF.

V and J are TRBV4-1 and TRBJ1-1, with D unclear. The CDR3 extends over 13 amino acids. Looked up from germline, CDR1 is MGHRA and CDR2 is YSYEKL. V was shortened by 4 bases and J by 4 bases, with 10 bases between the two germline ends. As DNA, the CDR3 is TGCGCCAGCAGCCCCACGGGTGGCACTGAAGCTTTCTTT. It encodes CASSPTGGTEAFF.

The chain joins TRBV20-1 to TRBJ2-7; D possibly corresponds to TRBD2 (6 bases). This CDR3 is built from 10 residues. Trimming cost V 8 bases and J 8 bases, with 13 bases left between them. Germline V gene sequence: CDR1 DFQATT, CDR2 SNEGSKA (reference sequence). CDR3 residues: CSYVRGKQYF. Written as DNA, the CDR3 is TGCAGTTACGTCCGGGGGAAGCAGTACTTC.

This CDR3 reads CAKGASGANVLTF. The CDR3 nucleotides read TGTGCAAAAGGGGCATCTGGGGCCAACGTCCTGACTTTC. This sequence joins TRBV30 and TRBJ2-6, with TRBD1 as a possible D gene (5 bases). Looked up from germline, CDR1 is GTSNPN and CDR2 is SVGIG (reference sequence). The CDR3 spans 13 residues.

The V and J genes are TRBV28 and TRBJ1-1; 10 positions agree with TRBD1. Germline trimming cut 9 bases from V and 0 bases from J; bases unmatched to any gene: 13. This CDR3 spans 17 amino acids. The germline V gene has CDR1 MDHEN and CDR2 SYDVKM. The CDR3 DNA reads TGTGCCAGTTTCTCGGACAGGGGGTTTATTTTGAACACTGAAGCTTTCTTT. Its translation: CASFSDRGFILNTEAFF.

V usage is TRBV19 and J usage is TRBJ1-1; no definite D call. Per germline, CDR1 LNHDA and CDR2 SQIVND (reference sequence). With 4 bases removed from V and 1 base from J, the gap between germline ends came to 10 bases. This CDR3 comprises 14 residues. The CDR3 DNA follows: TGTGCCAGTAGTAACTCGTGGAGGAACACTGAAGCTTTCTTT. Translating gives CASSNSWRNTEAFF.

This chain uses TRBV4-3 with TRBJ2-3; 11 bases fit TRBD2. The CDR3 covers 17 residues. Germline CDR1 LGHNA, CDR2 YSLEER. V lost 1 base to trimming and J lost 4 bases; unmatched junction nucleotides: 7. This CDR3 reads CASSQAAGTSGSDTQYF. CDR3 sequence (DNA): TGCGCCAGCAGCCAAGCGGCGGGGACTAGCGGTTCAGATACGCAGTATTTT.

CDR3 protein: CASSVSGNSNQPQHF. As DNA, the CDR3 is TGTGCCAGCAGCGTATCCGGGAATAGCAATCAGCCCCAGCATTTT. This chain uses TRBV9 with TRBJ1-5; no definite D call. The V and J ends lost 1 base and 0 bases respectively, with 8 bases between them. The length of the CDR3 is 15 residues. Germline assignment: CDR1 SGDLS and CDR2 YYNGEE.

The V call is TRBV19, the J call TRBJ1-1, with D possibly matching TRBD1 (6 bases). This CDR3 spans 13 amino acids. Germline V gene sequence: CDR1 LNHDA, CDR2 SQIVND (reference sequence). The V end was cut by 4 bases, the J end by 6 bases, with 12 bases between. The chain's CDR3 is CASSKLGHPEAFF. The DNA for the CDR3 is TGTGCCAGTAGTAAGCTGGGACACCCTGAAGCTTTCTTT.

This chain uses TRBV5-6 with TRBJ1-2; D is uncertain. The germline V gene has CDR1 SGHDT and CDR2 YYEEEE. V lost 4 bases and J lost 6, with 13 bases in between. This CDR3 has 13 residues. CDR3 nucleotides: TGTGCCAGCAGCCCCCCCGGGTTGGATGGCTACACCTTC. It yields the protein CASSPPGLDGYTF.

The V gene is TRBV13, the J gene TRBJ2-4; perhaps TRBD1 as D (6 bases). The CDR3 totals 17 residues. Trimming pared 5 bases from V and 0 bases from J, leaving 17 bases between. Germline lookup yields CDR1 PRHDT and CDR2 FYEKMQ (reference sequence). The CDR3 DNA follows: TGTGCCAGCAGCACAGCTCACTCAGGGGTAGCCAAAAACATTCAGTACTTC. This encodes CASSTAHSGVAKNIQYF.

The V call is TRBV7-2, the J call TRBJ2-5; 8 positions match TRBD1. This CDR3 is 15 amino acids long. J was trimmed by 3 bases and V by 5 bases; bases with no gene match: 8. CDR1 is SGHTA and CDR2 is FQGNSA in the germline V gene. CDR3 DNA: TGTGCCAGCAGCACAGCAGGGACAGGAAAAGAGACCCAGTACTTC. Its translation is CASSTAGTGKETQYF.

This clone was observed a few times. The rearrangement uses TRBV27 and TRBJ2-7, with 12 bases lining up with TRBD2. Germline V CDR1 and CDR2: MNHEY, SMNVEV (reference sequence). The CDR3 is 16 amino acids. Trimming at V came to 6 bases and at J to 6 bases, leaving 12 bases not matched to a gene. CDR3 region: CASSHRLAGAPGEQYF. Written as DNA, the CDR3 is TGTGCCAGCAGCCATAGACTAGCGGGAGCTCCGGGCGAGCAGTACTTC.

The chain links TRBV27 to TRBJ2-7, with 11 bases identical to TRBD2. The V gene's germline CDR1 is MNHEY and CDR2 SMNVEV (reference sequence). V dropped 5 bases and J dropped 3; count of bases not matched to a gene: 6. The CDR3 runs 15 residues. In DNA, the CDR3 is TGTGCCAGCAGTACACTAGCGGGAGTCGGCTACGAGCAGTACTTC. Translated, it gives CASSTLAGVGYEQYF.

V usage is TRBV28 and J usage is TRBJ2-3; weak D call: TRBD2 (5 bases). The V gene's germline CDR1 is MDHEN and CDR2 SYDVKM. CDR3 length equals 13 residues. V was clipped by 6 bases and J by 4 bases, with 11 bases between them. For the CDR3, the DNA is TGTGCCAGCAGCGGGAACATCGCAGATACGCAGTATTTT. It yields the protein CASSGNIADTQYF.